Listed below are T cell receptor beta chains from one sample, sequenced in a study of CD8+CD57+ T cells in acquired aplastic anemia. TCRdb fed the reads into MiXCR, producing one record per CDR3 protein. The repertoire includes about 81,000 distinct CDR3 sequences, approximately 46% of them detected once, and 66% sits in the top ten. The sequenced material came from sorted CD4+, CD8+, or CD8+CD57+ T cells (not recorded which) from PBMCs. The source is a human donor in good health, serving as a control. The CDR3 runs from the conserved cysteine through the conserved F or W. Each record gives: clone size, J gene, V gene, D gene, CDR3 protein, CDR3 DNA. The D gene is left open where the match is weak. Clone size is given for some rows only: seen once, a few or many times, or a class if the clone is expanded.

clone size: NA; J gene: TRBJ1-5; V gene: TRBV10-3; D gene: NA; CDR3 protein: CAISGHVDQPQHF; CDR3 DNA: TGTGCCATCAGCGGACACGTCGATCAGCCCCAGCATTTT
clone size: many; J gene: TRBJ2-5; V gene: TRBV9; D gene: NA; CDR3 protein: CASSEGRQETQYF; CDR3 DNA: TGTGCCAGCAGCGAGGGCAGGCAAGAGACCCAGTACTTC
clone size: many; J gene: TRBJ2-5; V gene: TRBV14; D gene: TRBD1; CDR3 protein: CASSQTGQGPQYF; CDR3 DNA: TGTGCCAGCAGCCAGACGGGACAGGGCCCCCAGTACTTC
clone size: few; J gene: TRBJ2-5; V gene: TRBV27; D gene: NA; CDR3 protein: CASSPGTPQETQYF; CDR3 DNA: TGTGCCAGCAGTCCGGGGACACCCCAAGAGACCCAGTACTTC
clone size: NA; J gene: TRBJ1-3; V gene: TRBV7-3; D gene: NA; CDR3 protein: CASSLGTGGNTIYF; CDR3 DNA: TGTGCCAGCAGTTTAGGGACGGGGGGAAACACCATATATTTT
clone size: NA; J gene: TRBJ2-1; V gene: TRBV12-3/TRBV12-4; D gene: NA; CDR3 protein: CASSRYNEQFF; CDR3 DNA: TGTGCCAGCAGCCGGTACAATGAGCAGTTCTTC
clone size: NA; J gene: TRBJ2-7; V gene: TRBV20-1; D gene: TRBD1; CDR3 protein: CSAKRQGAKGNEQYF; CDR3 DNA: TGCAGTGCTAAAAGACAGGGGGCAAAGGGTAACGAGCAGTACTTC
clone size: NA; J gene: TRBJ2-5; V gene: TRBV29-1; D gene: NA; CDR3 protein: CSVLRGGSGETQYF; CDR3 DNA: TGCAGCGTTTTAAGGGGGGGTTCTGGGGAGACCCAGTACTTC
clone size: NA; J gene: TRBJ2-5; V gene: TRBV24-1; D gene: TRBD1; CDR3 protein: CATSDPNRGWGQETQYF; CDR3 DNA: TGTGCCACCAGTGATCCGAACAGGGGGTGGGGTCAAGAGACCCAGTACTTC
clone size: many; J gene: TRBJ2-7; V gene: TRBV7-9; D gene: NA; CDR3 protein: CASSLKTGYEQYF; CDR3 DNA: TGTGCCAGCAGCTTAAAAACTGGTTACGAGCAGTACTTC
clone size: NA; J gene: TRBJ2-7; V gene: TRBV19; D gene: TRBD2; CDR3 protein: CASSISGLGTYEQYF; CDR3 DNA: TGTGCCAGTAGTATATCGGGACTAGGAACCTACGAGCAGTACTTC
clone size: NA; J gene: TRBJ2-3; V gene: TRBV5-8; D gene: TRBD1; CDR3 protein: CASSWGTGDTQYF; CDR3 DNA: TGTGCCAGCAGCTGGGGGACAGGGGATACGCAGTATTTT
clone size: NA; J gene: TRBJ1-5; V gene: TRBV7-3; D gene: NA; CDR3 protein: CASSRDGRTEQHF; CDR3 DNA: TGTGCCAGCAGCCGGGACGGACGGACCGAACAGCATTTT
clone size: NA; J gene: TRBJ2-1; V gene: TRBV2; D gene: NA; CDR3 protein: CASSELAYNEQFF; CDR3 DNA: TGTGCCAGCAGTGAACTAGCGTACAATGAGCAGTTCTTC
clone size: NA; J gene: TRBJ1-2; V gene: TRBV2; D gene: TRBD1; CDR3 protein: CASSDDGQGIYGYTF; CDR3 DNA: TGTGCCAGCAGTGATGACGGACAGGGGATCTATGGCTACACCTTC
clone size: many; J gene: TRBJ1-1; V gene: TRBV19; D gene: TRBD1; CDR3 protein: CASKSGGTEAFF; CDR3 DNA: TGTGCCAGTAAGTCAGGGGGCACTGAAGCTTTCTTT
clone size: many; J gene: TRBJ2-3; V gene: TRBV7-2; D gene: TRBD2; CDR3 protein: CASSRGLGVDTQYF; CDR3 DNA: TGTGCCAGCAGCCGGGGACTAGGGGTCGATACGCAGTATTTT
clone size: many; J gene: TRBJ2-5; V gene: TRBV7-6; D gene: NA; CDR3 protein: CASSLDGIGQWGQETQYF; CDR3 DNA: TGTGCCAGCAGCTTAGATGGTATAGGACAGTGGGGCCAAGAGACCCAGTACTTC
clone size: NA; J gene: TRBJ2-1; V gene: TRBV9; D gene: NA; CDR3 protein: CASSPTLSSYNEQFF; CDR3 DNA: TGTGCCAGCAGCCCCACACTAAGCTCCTACAATGAGCAGTTCTTC
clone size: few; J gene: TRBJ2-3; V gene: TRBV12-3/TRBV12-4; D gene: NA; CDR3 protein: CASSLSGKTDTQYF; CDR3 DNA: TGTGCCAGCAGTCTCAGTGGTAAAACAGATACGCAGTATTTT
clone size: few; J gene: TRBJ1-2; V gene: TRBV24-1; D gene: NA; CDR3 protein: CATSDLGGGHGYTF; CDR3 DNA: TGTGCCACCAGTGATTTAGGAGGGGGACATGGCTACACCTTC
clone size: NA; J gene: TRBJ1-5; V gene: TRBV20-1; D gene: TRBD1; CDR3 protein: CSASTGRDQPQHF; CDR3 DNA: TGCAGTGCTTCGACAGGGCGAGACCAGCCCCAGCATTTT
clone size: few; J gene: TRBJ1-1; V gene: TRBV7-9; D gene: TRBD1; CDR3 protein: CASSLEQGARAEAFF; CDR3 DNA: TGTGCCAGCAGCTTAGAGCAGGGGGCCCGGGCTGAAGCTTTCTTT
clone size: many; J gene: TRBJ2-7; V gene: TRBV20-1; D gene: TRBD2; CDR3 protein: CSAFGLAGELGSYEQYF; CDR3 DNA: TGCAGTGCCTTCGGACTAGCGGGGGAATTAGGGTCCTACGAGCAGTACTTC
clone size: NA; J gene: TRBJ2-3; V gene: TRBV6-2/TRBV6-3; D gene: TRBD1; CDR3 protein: CASSYPATGGTDTQYF; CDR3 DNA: TGTGCCAGCAGTTACCCCGCGACAGGGGGCACAGATACGCAGTATTTT
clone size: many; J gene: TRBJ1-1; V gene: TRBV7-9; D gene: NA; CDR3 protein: CASSTRLLEAFF; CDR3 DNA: TGTGCCAGCAGCACCAGACTCCTTGAGGCTTTCTTT
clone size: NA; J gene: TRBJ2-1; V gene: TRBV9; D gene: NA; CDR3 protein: CASSVGGSEQLF; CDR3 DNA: TGTGCCAGCAGCGTAGGAGGGAGTGAGCAGCTCTTC
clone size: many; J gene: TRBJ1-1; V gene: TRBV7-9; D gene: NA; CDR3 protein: CATNGGTTEAFF; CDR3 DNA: TGTGCCACTAACGGGGGTACCACTGAAGCTTTCTTT
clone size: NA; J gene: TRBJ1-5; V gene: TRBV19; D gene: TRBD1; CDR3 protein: CASWDSGRQPQHF; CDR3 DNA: TGTGCCTCCTGGGACAGCGGACGACAGCCCCAGCATTTT
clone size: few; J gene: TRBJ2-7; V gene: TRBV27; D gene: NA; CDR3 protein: CASSLTAGSSYEQYF; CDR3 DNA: TGTGCCAGCAGTTTAACGGCAGGGAGCTCCTACGAGCAGTACTTC
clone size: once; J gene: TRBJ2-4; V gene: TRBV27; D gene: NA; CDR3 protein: CASSLSNPLAKNIQYF; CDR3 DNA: TGTGCCAGCAGTTTATCTAACCCACTAGCCAAAAACATTCAGTACTTC
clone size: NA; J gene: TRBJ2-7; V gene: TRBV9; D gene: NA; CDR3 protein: CASSVEGKTYEQYF; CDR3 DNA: TGTGCCAGCAGCGTAGAGGGCAAAACCTACGAGCAGTACTTC
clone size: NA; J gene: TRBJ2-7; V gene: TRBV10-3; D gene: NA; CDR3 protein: CAISDAGSSYEQYF; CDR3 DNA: TGTGCCATCAGTGATGCAGGGAGCTCCTACGAGCAGTACTTC
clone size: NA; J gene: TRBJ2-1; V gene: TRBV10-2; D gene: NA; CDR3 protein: CASRDRDGNEQFF; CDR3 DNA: TGCGCCAGCAGAGATAGGGATGGCAATGAGCAGTTCTTC
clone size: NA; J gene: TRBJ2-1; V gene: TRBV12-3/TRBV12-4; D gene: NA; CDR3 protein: CASTTPGRYNEQFF; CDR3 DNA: TGTGCCAGCACCACCCCGGGACGGTACAATGAGCAGTTCTTC
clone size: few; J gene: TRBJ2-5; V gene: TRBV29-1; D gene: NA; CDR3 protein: CSVDKIQETQYF; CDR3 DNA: TGCAGCGTTGATAAGATCCAAGAGACCCAGTACTTC
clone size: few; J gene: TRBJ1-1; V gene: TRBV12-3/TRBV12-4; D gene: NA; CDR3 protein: CASQPRREADTEAFF; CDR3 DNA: TGTGCCAGTCAGCCCCGCAGGGAGGCGGACACTGAAGCTTTCTTT
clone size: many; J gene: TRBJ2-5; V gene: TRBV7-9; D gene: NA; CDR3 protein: CASSLAIKDPPYF; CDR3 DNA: TGTGCCAGCAGCTTAGCAATAAAAGACCCTCCGTACTTC
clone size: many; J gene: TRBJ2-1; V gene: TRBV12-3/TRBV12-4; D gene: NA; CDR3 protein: CASSPGLVYNEQFF; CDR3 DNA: TGTGCCAGCAGCCCAGGACTGGTTTACAATGAGCAGTTCTTC
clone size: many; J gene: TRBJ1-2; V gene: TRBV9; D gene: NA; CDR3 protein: CASSVAANPKLYGYTF; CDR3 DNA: TGTGCCAGCAGCGTAGCCGCGAACCCGAAGTTATATGGCTACACCTTC
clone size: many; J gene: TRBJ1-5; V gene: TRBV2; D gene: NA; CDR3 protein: CASSPDSEHQPQHF; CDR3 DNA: TGTGCCAGCAGTCCTGACAGCGAACATCAGCCCCAGCATTTT
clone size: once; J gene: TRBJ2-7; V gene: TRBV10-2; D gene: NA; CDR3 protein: CASSEIGQGFHEQYF; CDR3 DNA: TGCGCCAGCAGTGAGATTGGGCAGGGGTTCCACGAGCAGTACTTC
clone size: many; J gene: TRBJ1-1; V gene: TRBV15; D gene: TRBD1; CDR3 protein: CATSPRTGVKNTEAFF; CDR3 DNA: TGTGCCACCAGCCCAAGGACAGGGGTAAAGAACACTGAAGCTTTCTTT
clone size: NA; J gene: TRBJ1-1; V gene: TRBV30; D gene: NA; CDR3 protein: CAWSVSENTEAFF; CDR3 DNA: TGTGCCTGGAGTGTATCAGAGAACACTGAAGCTTTCTTT
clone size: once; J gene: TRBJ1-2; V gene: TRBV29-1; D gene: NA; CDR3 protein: CSVAAGNYGYTF; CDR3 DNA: TGCAGCGTTGCAGCAGGGAACTATGGCTACACCTTC
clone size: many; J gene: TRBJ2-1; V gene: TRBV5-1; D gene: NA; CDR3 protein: CASSWTGVWNEQFF; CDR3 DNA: TGCGCCAGCAGCTGGACGGGAGTTTGGAATGAGCAGTTCTTC
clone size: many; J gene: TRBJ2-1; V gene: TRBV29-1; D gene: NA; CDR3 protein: CSVGGSSTVHNFNEQFF; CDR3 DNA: TGCAGCGTAGGAGGGTCATCGACAGTCCATAATTTCAATGAGCAGTTCTTC
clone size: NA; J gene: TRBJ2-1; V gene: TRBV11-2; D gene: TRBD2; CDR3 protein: CASSAHWTSGSSEQFF; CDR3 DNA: TGTGCCAGCAGCGCCCACTGGACTAGCGGGAGTTCTGAGCAGTTCTTC
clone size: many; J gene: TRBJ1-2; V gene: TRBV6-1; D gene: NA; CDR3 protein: CASSPENRVHIGYTF; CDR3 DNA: TGTGCCAGCAGTCCAGAAAACAGGGTACATATTGGCTACACCTTC
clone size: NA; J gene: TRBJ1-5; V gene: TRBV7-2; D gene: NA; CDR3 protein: CASSVEGQINQPQHF; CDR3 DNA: TGTGCCAGCAGTGTCGAGGGGCAGATCAATCAGCCCCAGCATTTT
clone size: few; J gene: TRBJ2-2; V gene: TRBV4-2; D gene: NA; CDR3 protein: CASSQAGSGELFF; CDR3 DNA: TGTGCCAGCAGCCAGGCAGGGTCCGGGGAGCTGTTTTTT
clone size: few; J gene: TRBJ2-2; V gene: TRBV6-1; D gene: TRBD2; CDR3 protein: CASSLHTSGGPGELFF; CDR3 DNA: TGTGCCAGCAGCCTCCACACTAGCGGGGGGCCCGGGGAGCTGTTTTTT
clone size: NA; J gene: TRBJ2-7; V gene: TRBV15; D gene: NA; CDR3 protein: CATSRGQDAYEQYF; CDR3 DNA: TGTGCCACCAGCAGAGGTCAGGACGCCTACGAGCAGTACTTC